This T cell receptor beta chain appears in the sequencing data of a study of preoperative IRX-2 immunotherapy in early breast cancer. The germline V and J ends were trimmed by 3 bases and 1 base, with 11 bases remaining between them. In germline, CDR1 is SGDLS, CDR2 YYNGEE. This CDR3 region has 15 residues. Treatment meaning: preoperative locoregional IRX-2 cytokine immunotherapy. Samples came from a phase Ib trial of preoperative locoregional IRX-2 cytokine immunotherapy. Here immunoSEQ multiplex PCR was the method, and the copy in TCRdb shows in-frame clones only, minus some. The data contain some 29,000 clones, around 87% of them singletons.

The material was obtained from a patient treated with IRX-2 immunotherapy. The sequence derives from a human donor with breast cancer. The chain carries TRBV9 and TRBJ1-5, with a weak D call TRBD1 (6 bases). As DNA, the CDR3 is TGTGCCAGCAGCGCACAGGACAGCAGCAATCAGCCCCAGCATTTT. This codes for CASSAQDSSNQPQHF.